This T cell receptor beta chain was recovered during a study of blood T cell repertoires in COVID-19. As for the study in general: PBMCs, B-cell-depleted T cells, or T cells provided the cDNA or gDNA that made up the material.

V was clipped by 7 bases and J by 0 bases, with 10 bases between them. The CDR3 contains 14 residues. CDR1 is SNHLY, CDR2 FYNNEI, per germline. Sequenced by immunoSEQ multiplex PCR; TCRdb stores in-frame clones only, minus some. The sample holds some 69,000 clones; over 85% are singletons and the top ten take roughly 1.3%. The sample taken for sequencing was peripheral blood. The rearrangement uses TRBV2 and TRBJ1-5; D is possibly TRBD1 (5 bases). The receptor comes from a man between 60 and 70 years old with acute or convalescent COVID-19. CDR3 in DNA: TGTGCCAGCACCCGACAGTATAGCAATCAGCCCCAGCATTTT. It specifies CASTRQYSNQPQHF. Drawing the rest from reference TRBV2 and TRBJ1-5, the complete variable domain is EPEVTQTPSHQVTQMGQEVILRCVPISNHLYFYWYRQILGQKVEFLVSFYNNEISEKSEIFDDQFSVERPDGSNFTLKIRSTKLEDSAMYFCASTRQYSNQPQHFGDGTRLSIL.